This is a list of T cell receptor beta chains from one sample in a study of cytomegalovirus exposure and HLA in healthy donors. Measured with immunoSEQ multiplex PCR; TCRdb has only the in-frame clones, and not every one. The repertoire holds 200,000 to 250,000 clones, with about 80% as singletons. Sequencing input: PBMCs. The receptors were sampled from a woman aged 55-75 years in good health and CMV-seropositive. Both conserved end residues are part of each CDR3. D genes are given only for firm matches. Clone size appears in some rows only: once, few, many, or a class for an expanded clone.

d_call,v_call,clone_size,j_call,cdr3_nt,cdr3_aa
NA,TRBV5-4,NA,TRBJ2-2,TGTGCCAGCAAGGGACAAGGGCCCACCGGGGAGCTGTTTTTT,CASKGQGPTGELFF
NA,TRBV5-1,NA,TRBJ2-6,TGCGCCAGCAGCGGGGGGATGGCTGGGGCCAACGTCCTGACTTTC,CASSGGMAGANVLTF
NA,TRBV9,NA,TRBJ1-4,TGTGCCAGCAGCGTAGAAGGAGGGGGGGGTGGTGAAAAACTGTTTTTT,CASSVEGGGGGEKLFF
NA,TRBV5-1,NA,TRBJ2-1,TGCGCCAGCAGCTTGGGACAGTGGCCGCATGAGCAGTTCTTC,CASSLGQWPHEQFF
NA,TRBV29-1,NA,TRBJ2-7,TGCAGCGTTGCCAACCCCCCTACCTACGAGCAGTACTTC,CSVANPPTYEQYF
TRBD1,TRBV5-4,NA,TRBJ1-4,TGTGCCAGCAGCTTGCGTACAGGGGGACATGAAAAACTGCTTTTT,CASSLRTGGHEKLLF
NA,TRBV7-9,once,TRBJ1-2,TGTGCCAGCAGCTTAGTCAACTATGGCTACCCCTTC,CASSLVNYGYPF
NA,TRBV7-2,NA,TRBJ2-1,TGTGCCAGCAGCTTAGAACAGGCCGGTGAGCAGTTCTTC,CASSLEQAGEQFF
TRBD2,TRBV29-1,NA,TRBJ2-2,TGCAGCGTTGTGGCTAGCGGGAGTCCCGGGGAGCTGTTTTTT,CSVVASGSPGELFF
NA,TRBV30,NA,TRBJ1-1,TGTGCCTGGAGATCAGGCACTGAAGCTTTCTTT,CAWRSGTEAFF
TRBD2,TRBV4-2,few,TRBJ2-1,TGTGCCAGCAGCCAAGGTCGTAGCGGGAGGGATCGCTACAATGAGCAGTTCTTC,CASSQGRSGRDRYNEQFF
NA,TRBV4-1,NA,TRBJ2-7,TGCGCCAGCAGCCAAACTCTAGGTGAACCCTACGAGCAGTACTTC,CASSQTLGEPYEQYF
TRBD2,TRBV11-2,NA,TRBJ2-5,TGTGCCAGCAGCAAGGGCGGGAGAGAGACCCAGTACTTC,CASSKGGRETQYF
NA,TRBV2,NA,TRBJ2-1,TGTGCCAGCACGGGTTACCAAACGACAGGTCGGGGAAGCAATGAGCAGTTCTTC,CASTGYQTTGRGSNEQFF
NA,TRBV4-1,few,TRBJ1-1,TGCGCCAGCAGCCATGATGTTTGGGAGGGCACTGAAGCTTTCTTT,CASSHDVWEGTEAFF
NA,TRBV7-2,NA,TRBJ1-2,TGTGCCAGCAGCTTCCCCTCTAACTATGGCTACACCTTC,CASSFPSNYGYTF
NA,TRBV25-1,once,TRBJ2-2,TGTGCCAGCAGTGTCGGACTCGAAGCGTACACCGGGGAGCTGTTTTTT,CASSVGLEAYTGELFF
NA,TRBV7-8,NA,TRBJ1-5,TGTGCCAGCAGCCCCGACAGGAATCAGCCCCAGCATTTT,CASSPDRNQPQHF
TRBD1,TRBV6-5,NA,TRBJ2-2,TGTGCCAGCAGCCCGGGACAGCTACACCGGGGAGCTGTTTTT,CASSPGQLHRGAVF
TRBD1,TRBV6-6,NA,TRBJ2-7,TGTGCCAGCAGTCTGGACAGGGTCTACGAGCAGTACTTC,CASSLDRVYEQYF
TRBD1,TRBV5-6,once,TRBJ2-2,TGTGCCAGCAGCTCGTGGGGACAGGGGAGGATCGGGGAGCTGTTTTTT,CASSSWGQGRIGELFF
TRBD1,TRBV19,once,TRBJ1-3,TGTGCCAGTATTCCGGGACAGGCCGGGAGAAACACCATATATTTT,CASIPGQAGRNTIYF
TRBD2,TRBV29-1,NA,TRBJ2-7,TGCAGCGTTGTCGGGGGGGAATACGAGCAGTACTTC,CSVVGGEYEQYF
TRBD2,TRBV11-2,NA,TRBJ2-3,TGTGCCAGCAGCGCGACCACTAGCGCCGCAGATACGCAGTATTTT,CASSATTSAADTQYF
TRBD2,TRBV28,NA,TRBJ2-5,TGTGCCAGCAGCCCCGGGGGGACTCGGGGGAAGACCCAGTACTTC,CASSPGGTRGKTQYF
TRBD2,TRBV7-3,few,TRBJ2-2,TGTGCCAGCAGCTTAAGGGAGGGAGCCGCGGGGGAGCTGTTTTTT,CASSLREGAAGELFF
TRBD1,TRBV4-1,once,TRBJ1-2,TGCGCCAGCAGCCAAGAACACAGGGGGCGGGGGGGCTACACCTTC,CASSQEHRGRGGYTF
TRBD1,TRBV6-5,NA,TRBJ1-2,TGTGCCAGCAGTTACCGGCGGCAGGGGGCTTCGTATGGCTACACCTTC,CASSYRRQGASYGYTF
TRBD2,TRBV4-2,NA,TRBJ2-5,TGTGCCAGCAGCCAAGATCTTTTGCCGCGGGAGCGGGAGACCCAGTACTTC,CASSQDLLPRERETQYF